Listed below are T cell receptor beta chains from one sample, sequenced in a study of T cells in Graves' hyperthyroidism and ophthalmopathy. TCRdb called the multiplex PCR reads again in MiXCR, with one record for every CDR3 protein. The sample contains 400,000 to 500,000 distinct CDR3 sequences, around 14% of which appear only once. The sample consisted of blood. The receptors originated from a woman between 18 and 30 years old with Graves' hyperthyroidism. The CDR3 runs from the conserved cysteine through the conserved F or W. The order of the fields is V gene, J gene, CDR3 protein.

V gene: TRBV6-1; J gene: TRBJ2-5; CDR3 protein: CASTGGGGETQYF
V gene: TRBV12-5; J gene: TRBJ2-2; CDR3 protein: CASGRVNTGELFF
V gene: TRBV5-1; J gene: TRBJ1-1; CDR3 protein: CASYRGGAGTEAFF
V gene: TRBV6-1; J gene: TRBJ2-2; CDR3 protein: CASSPRTSGTGELFF
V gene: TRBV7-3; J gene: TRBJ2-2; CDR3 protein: CASSPAGIEELFF
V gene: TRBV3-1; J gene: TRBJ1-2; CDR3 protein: CASSSHGGTLGGYTF
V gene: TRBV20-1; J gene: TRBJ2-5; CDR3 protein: CSASGRALRGETQYF
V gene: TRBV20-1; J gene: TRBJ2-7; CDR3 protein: CSAERGGRAFHEQYF
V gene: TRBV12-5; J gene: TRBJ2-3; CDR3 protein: CASGTGTSGIRTDTQYF
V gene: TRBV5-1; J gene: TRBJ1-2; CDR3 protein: CASRIRQELSYGYTF
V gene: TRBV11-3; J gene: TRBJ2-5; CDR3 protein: CASSFIRQETQYF